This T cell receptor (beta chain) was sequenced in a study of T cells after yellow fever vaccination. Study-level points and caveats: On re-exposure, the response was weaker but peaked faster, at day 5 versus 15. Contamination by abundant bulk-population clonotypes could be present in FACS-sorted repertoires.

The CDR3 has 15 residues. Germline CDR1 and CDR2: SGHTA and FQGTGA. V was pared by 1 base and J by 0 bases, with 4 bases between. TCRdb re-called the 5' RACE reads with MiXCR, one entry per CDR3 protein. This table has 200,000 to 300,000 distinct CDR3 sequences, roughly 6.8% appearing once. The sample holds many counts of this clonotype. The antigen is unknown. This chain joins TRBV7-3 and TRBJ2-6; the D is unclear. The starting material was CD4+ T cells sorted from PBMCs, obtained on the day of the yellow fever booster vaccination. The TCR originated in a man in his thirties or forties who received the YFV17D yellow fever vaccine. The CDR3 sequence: CASSLSHSGANVLTF. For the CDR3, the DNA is TGTGCCAGCAGCTTAAGTCACTCTGGGGCCAACGTCCTGACTTTC.